A single sample is the source of the 18 T cell receptor beta chains below, sequenced in a study of T cell responses to AZD1222 COVID-19 vaccine. Libraries were prepared by immunoSEQ multiplex PCR; TCRdb keeps only in-frame clonotypes and omits some of them. This table holds roughly 70,000 clones, approximately 92% found once. Sequenced here: peripheral blood, sampled 28 days after the second AZD1222 dose. The receptors originated from an adult who received the AZD1222 COVID-19 vaccine.

The chain recombines TRBV5-8 with TRBJ2-1; D tentatively reads TRBD1 or TRBD2 (5 bases each). Germline V lookup: CDR1 SGHTS, CDR2 YDEGEE. The ends were cut back, 2 bases at V and 10 bases at J, with 7 bases in the middle. The CDR3 covers 11 residues. The CDR3 loop reads CASSFGDEQFF. For the CDR3, the DNA is TGTGCCAGCAGCTTTGGGGACGAGCAGTTCTTC.

As regards this clone: The sample carries other DNA sequences with the same CDR3. This chain joins TRBV9 and TRBJ2-3; tentatively, D is TRBD2 (5 bases). Trimming cost V 8 bases and J 0 bases, with 7 bases left between them. Germline V gives CDR1 SGDLS, CDR2 YYNGEE. This CDR3 contains 12 residues. CDR3: CASSGSTDTQYF. CDR3 bases: TGTGCCAGTTCGGGGAGCACAGATACGCAGTATTTT. Together with reference TRBV9 and TRBJ2-3, the CDR3 gives the full variable domain: DSGVTQTPKHLITATGQRVTLRCSPRSGDLSVYWYQQSLDQGLQFLIQYYNGEERAKGNILERFSAQQFPDLHSELNLSSLELGDSALYFCASSGSTDTQYFGPGTRLTVL.

The chain combines TRBV27 with TRBJ2-3; D call uncertain. Trimming removed 3 bases at V and 0 bases at J, with 19 bases between. CDR3 length equals 18 residues. CDR1 and CDR2 from the germline V gene are MNHEY and SMNVEV (reference sequence). CDR3 bases: TGTGCCAGCAGTTTTGGGGTGGGAATCCAGTCTAGCACAGATACGCAGTATTTT. This gives the protein CASSFGVGIQSSTDTQYF.

The chain couples TRBV7-9 to TRBJ2-1; D ambiguous. CDR1 is SEHNR, CDR2 FQNEAQ, per germline (reference sequence). The germline V and J ends were trimmed by 6 bases and 6 bases, with 9 bases remaining between them. CDR3 size: 12 residues. The CDR3 nucleotides are TGTGCCAGCAGTGGGTTTCTCAATGAGCAGTTCTTC. Amino acids: CASSGFLNEQFF.

V gene TRBV11-3 combines with J gene TRBJ2-2, with 8 bases aligning to TRBD1. The V gene's germline CDR1 is SGHNT and CDR2 YENEEA. The CDR3 spans 14 residues. Trimming at V came to 5 bases and at J to 6 bases, leaving 5 bases not matched to a gene. CDR3 DNA: TGTGCCAGCAGCCGACAACAGGGGGCCGGGGAGCTGTTTTTT. Translated, it gives CASSRQQGAGELFF.

This chain joins TRBV13 and TRBJ1-6; 7 bases match TRBD1. Trimming at V came to 5 bases and at J to 6 bases, leaving 4 bases not matched to a gene. The CDR3 spans 14 residues. CDR1 is PRHDT and CDR2 is FYEKMQ in the germline V gene (reference sequence). The CDR3 region is CASSLDRVNSPLHF. The DNA for the CDR3 is TGTGCCAGCAGCCTAGACAGGGTTAATTCACCCCTCCACTTT.

V is TRBV11-1 and J is TRBJ2-7, with TRBD2 identical over 7 bases. From germline, CDR1 is SGHAT and CDR2 FQDESV (reference sequence). Unmatched junction bases numbered 2, after V lost 0 bases and J lost 0 bases. The CDR3 extends over 15 amino acids. This CDR3 reads CASSLAGGISYEQYF. The CDR3 DNA follows: TGTGCCAGCAGCTTAGCGGGGGGGATCTCCTACGAGCAGTACTTC.

V is TRBV21-1 and J is TRBJ2-7; TRBD1 is the table's D call and was not checked against the DNA. TRBV21-1 is a pseudogene segment. The CDR3 sequence is 13 residues long. CDR3 protein: CASSRGGSGEQYV. The CDR3 DNA follows: TGTGCCAGCAGCAGAGGGGGTTCGGGGGAGCAGTACGTC.

The chain combines TRBV5-1 with TRBJ2-3; D perhaps matches TRBD2 (5 bases). Trimming stripped 7 bases from V and 2 bases from J, with 17 bases between. The CDR3 consists of 15 residues. Germline lookup yields CDR1 SGHRS and CDR2 YFSETQ. In nucleotides, the CDR3 is TGCGCCAGCTTCCAATCCATGGACTCCACAGATACGCAGTATTTT. As protein: CASFQSMDSTDTQYF.

Concerning this clone: This specimen includes other DNA sequences encoding the same CDR3. The rearrangement uses TRBV6-1 and TRBJ1-5; D is possibly TRBD1 (5 bases). The length of the CDR3 is 13 residues. Germline V gene data show CDR1 as MNHNS and CDR2 as SASEGT. The V end was cut by 1 base, the J end by 4 bases, with 5 bases between. This CDR3 reads CASSEGGNQPQHF. In DNA form, the CDR3 reads TGTGCCAGCAGTGAAGGGGGGAATCAGCCCCAGCATTTT.

The rearrangement uses TRBV28 and TRBJ1-2; D is possibly TRBD1 (6 bases). The germline V gene has CDR1 MDHEN and CDR2 SYDVKM. This CDR3 spans 14 amino acids. With 2 bases removed from V and 3 bases from J, the gap between germline ends came to 10 bases. CDR3 protein: CASSLTGRDYGYTF. CDR3 in DNA: TGTGCCAGCAGTTTAACAGGGCGAGACTATGGCTACACCTTC.

The rearrangement joins TRBV19 to TRBJ1-5; D is perhaps TRBD1 (5 bases). Germline V gene lookup returns CDR1 LNHDA and CDR2 SQIVND (reference sequence). The CDR3 loop spans 20 amino acids. Trimming removed 8 bases at V and 1 base at J, with 30 bases between. In nucleotides, the CDR3 is TGTGCCAGTCGACCGAGGCTGGGGCACCCAGTGGTGCAGAGCAATCAGCCCCAGCATTTT. This translates into CASRPRLGHPVVQSNQPQHF.

The J gene is TRBJ2-2, the V gene TRBV5-6; 7 bases line up with TRBD2. Per germline, CDR1 SGHDT and CDR2 YYEEEE. V lost 2 bases to trimming and J lost 5 bases; unmatched junction nucleotides: 3. This CDR3 spans 14 amino acids. The CDR3 coding sequence is TGTGCCAGCAGCTTCGTGGGAGGGACCGGGGAGCTGTTTTTT. This encodes CASSFVGGTGELFF.

J is TRBJ2-5 and V is TRBV11-2; D possibly corresponds to TRBD2 (7 bases). CDR3 size: 15 residues. The germline V gene encodes CDR1 SGHAT and CDR2 FQNNGV. Trimming took off 6 bases at V and 4 bases at J, with 18 bases between the two ends. The DNA of the CDR3 is TGTGCCAGCAGAGTCGGAGGGGGGGGACGAGAGACCCAGTACTTC. Its protein product is CASRVGGGGRETQYF.

The V gene is TRBV6-5, the J gene TRBJ2-6; no definite D call. V lost 7 bases and J 1 base, leaving 5 bases between the germline ends. The CDR3 consists of 13 residues. Germline CDR1 is MNHEY and CDR2 is SVGAGI. The CDR3 spells CASTISGANVLTF. CDR3 DNA sequence: TGTGCCAGCACAATTTCTGGGGCCAACGTCCTGACTTTC.

This chain links TRBV6-2 or TRBV6-3 with TRBJ2-1; D gene ambiguous. The CDR3 totals 13 residues. V gave up 2 bases and J gave up 5 bases, with 7 bases separating them. Germline loops: CDR1 MNHEY, CDR2 SVGEGT. The CDR3 loop is CASSYPPDNEQFF. CDR3 DNA: TGTGCCAGCAGTTACCCTCCCGACAATGAGCAGTTCTTC.

V gene TRBV3-1 (or the pseudogene TRBV3-2) combines with J gene TRBJ1-1; D is possibly TRBD1 (6 bases). CDR3 length: 15 residues. V was clipped by 1 base and J by 1 base, with 10 bases between them. CDR1 is LGHDT and CDR2 is YNNKEL in the germline V gene (reference sequence). CDR3 loop: CASSQAGGANTEAFF. The DNA of the CDR3 is TGTGCCAGCAGCCAAGCCGGGGGCGCGAACACTGAAGCTTTCTTT.

The V call is TRBV7-3, the J call TRBJ2-7; D might be TRBD1 or TRBD2, each matching 6 bases. The ends were cut back, 2 bases at V and 3 bases at J, with 17 bases in the middle. Germline V CDR1 and CDR2: SGHTA, FQGTGA. The length of the CDR3 is 16 residues. CDR3 sequence reads: CASSLGPVEGDYEQYV. The CDR3 DNA reads as TGTGCCAGCAGCTTAGGGCCGGTGGAGGGGGACTACGAGCAGTACGTC.